The 5 T cell receptor beta chains below come from one sample, sequenced in a study of T cells in Graves' hyperthyroidism and ophthalmopathy. RNA transcripts yielded amplified TCR beta CDR3 regions. First-round RT-PCR of the TCR CDR3 relied on the HTBI primer set. Each CDR3 protein is one row after TCRdb ran MiXCR on the multiplex PCR reads. The sample contains more than 550,000 distinct CDR3 sequences, around 20% of which appear only once. The sequenced sample was blood. The receptors originated from a woman in her forties or fifties with Graves' hyperthyroidism that later progressed to Graves' ophthalmopathy.

The chain combines TRBV25-1 with TRBJ1-3; D possibly corresponds to TRBD1 (5 bases). Trimming took off 3 bases at V and 2 bases at J, with 11 bases between the two ends. CDR3 size: 15 residues. Germline V CDR1 and CDR2: MGHDK, SYGVNS. The CDR3: CASSDGGGTGNTIYF. In DNA, the CDR3 is TGTGCCAGCAGTGATGGGGGGGGAACTGGAAACACCATATATTTT.

This clonotype was observed a few times. J is TRBJ2-3 and V is TRBV6-1, with TRBD2 matching 7 bases. Germline V gene sequence: CDR1 MNHNS, CDR2 SASEGT. The CDR3 runs to 17 residues. J gave up 7 bases and V 1 base, and 14 bases lay outside the gene matches. The CDR3 loop reads CASSEDLYGGGVYTQYF. The DNA of the CDR3 is TGTGCCAGCAGTGAAGACCTTTACGGCGGGGGAGTGTATACGCAGTATTTT.

The CDR3 here is CASSSLGAEGREEQYF. Here the CDR3 DNA reads TGCGCCAGCAGCTCTCTGGGGGCCGAAGGGCGGGAGGAGCAGTACTTC. The V gene is TRBV5-1, the J gene TRBJ2-7; a possible D gene is TRBD2 (7 bases). The CDR3 spans 16 residues. CDR1 is SGHRS and CDR2 is YFSETQ in the germline V gene. The V gene lost 3 bases and the J gene lost 7 bases, with 23 bases spanning the gap.

The chain combines TRBV12-3 or TRBV12-4 with TRBJ2-5, with D possibly being TRBD1 (6 bases). The CDR3 has 17 amino acids. Trimming pared 3 bases from V and 4 bases from J, leaving 21 bases between. CDR3 region: CASSFSVLGRGSETQYF. CDR3 nucleotide sequence: TGTGCCAGCAGTTTCTCCGTTTTGGGCAGGGGTTCAGAGACCCAGTACTTC.

A word on this clonotype: A much larger clone sits a single nucleotide away, making a read error possible. V gene TRBV2 combines with J gene TRBJ2-2, with D unclear. The CDR3 runs 13 residues. Germline V CDR1 and CDR2: SNHLY, FYNNEI. V lost 8 bases and J 6 bases, leaving 13 bases between the germline ends. DNA for the CDR3: TGTGCCAGCTTTTCCGGGTATGCCGGGGAGCTGTTTTTT. It specifies CASFSGYAGELFF.